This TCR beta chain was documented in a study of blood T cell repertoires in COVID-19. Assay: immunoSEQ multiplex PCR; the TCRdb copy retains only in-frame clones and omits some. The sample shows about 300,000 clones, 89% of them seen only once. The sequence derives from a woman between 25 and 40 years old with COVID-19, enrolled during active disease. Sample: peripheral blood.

The DNA for the CDR3 is TGTGCCAGCAAAGGGACAGGGAGCATGAACACTGAAGCTTTCTTT. Translation gives CASKGTGSMNTEAFF. The chain links TRBV7-8 to TRBJ1-1; the match to TRBD1 covers 9 bases. Germline V CDR1 and CDR2: SGHVS, FQNEAQ. Germline trimming cut 7 bases from V and 0 bases from J; bases unmatched to any gene: 6. The CDR3 is made up of 15 amino acids.